One T cell receptor beta chain is described in this entry. This sample also contains other DNA sequences that code for the same CDR3. This sample is drawn from a study of blood T cell repertoires in COVID-19. Overall study context: The samples span acute and convalescent COVID-19 from the United States, Italy and Spain. Nucleic acid was either cDNA or gDNA, and it came from T cells, B-cell-depleted T cells, or PBMCs.

Method: immunoSEQ multiplex PCR; TCRdb's copy keeps in-frame clones and lacks some. The sample lists about 89,000 clones, approximately 80% occurring once. Trimming left V 3 bases short and J 1 base short, with 6 bases between. Germline V gene data show CDR1 as SNHLY and CDR2 as FYNNEI. The CDR3 totals 13 residues. The chain has TRBV2 and TRBJ1-1, with D perhaps TRBD1 (5 bases). The TCR comes from a man between 70 and 80 years old with COVID-19, enrolled during active disease. The sample taken for sequencing was peripheral blood. DNA for the CDR3: TGTGCCAGCAGTGATCAGGGGAACACTGAAGCTTTCTTT. Translation gives CASSDQGNTEAFF.